This TCR beta chain was sequenced in a study of T cells in Graves' hyperthyroidism and ophthalmopathy. The study excluded patients with uncontrolled infection, other autoimmune disease, pregnancy or lactation. Orbital computed tomography and thyroid ultrasound, together with serum TRAb and thyroxine and clinical symptoms, were used for diagnoses. On this clonotype: What it recognizes is unknown.

Trimming pared 5 bases from V and 6 bases from J, leaving 19 bases between. Germline CDR1 reads SEHNR; CDR2 reads FQNEAQ (reference sequence). This CDR3 spans 16 amino acids. What was amplified from RNA transcripts were TCR beta CDR3 regions. The HTBI primer set drove a first-round RT-PCR of the TCR CDR3. TCRdb used MiXCR to reprocess the multiplex PCR reads, holding one entry per CDR3 protein. The table has nearly 750,000 distinct CDR3 sequences, about 35% seen once. Findings and caveats of the study: Ophthalmopathy was told apart from stable hyperthyroidism by a 13 V-J model.

This rearrangement joins TRBV7-9 to TRBJ1-4, with D possibly TRBD1 on 6 matching bases. Material for sequencing was blood. This clonotype was obtained from a woman aged 40-49 years with Graves' hyperthyroidism. The CDR3 spells CASSIYPRGADEKLFF. Here the CDR3 DNA reads TGTGCCAGCAGCATATATCCCCGGGGGGCGGATGAAAAACTGTTTTTT.